This T cell receptor (beta chain) comes out of a study of chemoradiotherapy in HPV16-positive cancers. Study results and limitations: Functional assays defining HPV-specific T cells used only a couple of HPV16-positive patients.

V lost 0 bases and J 2 bases, leaving 14 bases between the germline ends. CDR1 and CDR2 (germline): MGHRA, YSYEKL. This CDR3 comprises 16 residues. Turning to this clone: What it binds is unknown.

Method: immunoSEQ multiplex PCR; TCRdb's copy keeps in-frame clones and lacks some. The table includes approximately 12,000 clones, roughly 90% detected once. The chain joins TRBV4-1 to TRBJ2-7; no clear D gene. The source of this sequence is a human donor with HPV-associated anogenital cancer. The sequencing here drew on blood, taken from a patient who underwent chemoradiotherapy. Here the CDR3 DNA reads TGCGCCAGCAGCCAAGAGCCGGGTCGACGAACCTACGAGCAGTACTTC. Translated: CASSQEPGRRTYEQYF.